The 12 T cell receptor beta chains in this list originate from one sample, sequenced in a study of blood T cells in healthy people across ages. The use of a sample-barcoded 5' primer and a J-beta primer mix characterized a second PCR of roughly 6 to 11 cycles. One entry per CDR3 protein results from TCRdb running MiXCR on the 5' RACE reads. The data contain around 1,000,000 distinct CDR3 sequences, approximately 25% of them singletons. This sample also appeared in a second study, on T cells of mothers and their children.

The sequenced sample was blood. The receptors come from a girl aged 2 to 10 in good health.

This sequence joins TRBV7-9 and TRBJ2-7, with 7 nucleotides matching TRBD2. Losses at the gene ends were 4 bases for V and 4 bases for J; bases not matched to a gene: 7. There are 14 residues in the CDR3. Looked up from germline, CDR1 is SEHNR and CDR2 is FQNEAQ (reference sequence). CDR3 coding DNA: TGTGCCAGCAGCTCTACCGGGACTAAATACGAGCAGTACTTC. It specifies CASSSTGTKYEQYF.

The chain carries TRBV13 and TRBJ2-1, with 8 bases fitting TRBD1. The V gene end was trimmed by 2 bases and the J gene end by 0 bases; junction bases not matched to a gene: 9. The CDR3 runs 18 residues. CDR1 is PRHDT, CDR2 FYEKMQ, per germline (reference sequence). In DNA, the CDR3 is TGTGCCAGCAGCTTATTTGGGACAGGTCCCTCCTCCTACAATGAGCAGTTCTTC. This codes for CASSLFGTGPSSYNEQFF.

The chain joins TRBV6-5 to TRBJ1-4; D gene uncertain. V shed 0 bases and J shed 2 bases, with 13 bases lying between them. Per germline, CDR1 MNHEY and CDR2 SVGAGI. The CDR3 runs 17 residues. The CDR3 region has the DNA TGTGCCAGCAGTTACTCGGCGTCATTCGAGACTAATGAAAAACTGTTTTTT. Protein: CASSYSASFETNEKLFF.

The V gene is TRBV29-1, the J gene TRBJ2-1, with D tentatively TRBD1 or TRBD2 (5 bases each). Trimming shortened V by 2 bases and J by 0 bases, and 17 bases separated the two germline ends. CDR3 length: 17 amino acids. The germline gives CDR1 SQVTM, CDR2 ANQGSEA. The CDR3 sequence is CSVEPGRGFSSYNEQFF. In DNA form, the CDR3 reads TGCAGCGTTGAACCAGGCCGGGGCTTTAGCTCCTACAATGAGCAGTTCTTC.

There are a few counts of this clonotype. This chain uses TRBV18 with TRBJ2-1, with D uncertain. Germline CDR1 reads KGHSH; CDR2 reads LQKENI. CDR3 length equals 15 residues. V was trimmed by 5 bases and J by 2 bases, leaving 13 bases between them. CDR3 DNA sequence: TGTGCCAGCTCAATCGGCGCAAACCCCTACAATGAGCAGTTCTTC. Its translation: CASSIGANPYNEQFF.

The chain has TRBV7-2 and TRBJ1-3, with a tentative D call TRBD1 (5 bases). The V gene's germline CDR1 is SGHTA and CDR2 FQGNSA. The CDR3 is 15 residues long. The V end was cut by 2 bases, the J end by 4 bases, with 12 bases between. CDR3 nucleotide sequence: TGTGCCAGCAGCTTACAGGGAAGAAAGGGAAACACCATATATTTT. The encoded protein is CASSLQGRKGNTIYF.

This chain connects TRBV6-4 to TRBJ2-2; D is tentatively TRBD1 or TRBD2 (5 bases each). Trimming removed 3 bases from V and 5 bases from J, with 10 bases in between. The CDR3 loop spans 14 amino acids. The V gene's germline CDR1 is MRHNA and CDR2 SNTAGT. The CDR3, as DNA: TGTGCCAGCAGTGAGGAATGGGGGACCGGGGAGCTGTTTTTT. Translating it yields CASSEEWGTGELFF.

This chain joins TRBV19 and TRBJ2-7; TRBD2 is a possible D gene (5 bases). Germline V gene sequence: CDR1 LNHDA, CDR2 SQIVND (reference sequence). This CDR3 is built from 15 residues. V dropped 3 bases and J dropped 3 bases, with 15 bases sitting between them. Here the CDR3 reads CASSIALGLLYEQYF. The DNA for the CDR3 is TGTGCCAGTAGTATTGCTCTCGGACTCCTCTACGAGCAGTACTTC.

The chain links TRBV19 to TRBJ1-1, with 10 bases lining up with TRBD1. Looked up from germline, CDR1 is LNHDA and CDR2 is SQIVND (reference sequence). Unmatched junction bases numbered 12, after V lost 4 bases and J lost 7 bases. CDR3 length: 16 residues. CDR3 DNA: TGTGCCAGTAGTACCATAAAACGACAGGGGGCAGGTGAAGCTTTCTTT. Protein sequence: CASSTIKRQGAGEAFF.

This sequence joins TRBV7-9 and TRBJ2-5; D is undetermined. The DNA end favors TRBJ2-1, so the J call may be wrong. Looked up from germline, CDR1 is SEHNR and CDR2 is FQNEAQ (reference sequence). The CDR3 runs to 12 residues. CDR3 nucleotide sequence: TGTGCCAGCAGTCTAGACACCAATGAGCAGTTCTTC. Its protein product is CASSLDTNEQFF.

This clonotype was seen a few times. CDR3 nucleotides: TGCAGCGTTGGTTCGTTACCAGAGACCCAGTACTTC. It encodes CSVGSLPETQYF. The chain is built from TRBV29-1 and TRBJ2-5; no clear D gene. Germline V gene lookup returns CDR1 SQVTM and CDR2 ANQGSEA. V was cut by 4 bases and J by 4 bases, with 10 bases left in between. The CDR3 loop spans 12 amino acids. Based on the CDR3 plus reference TRBV29-1 and TRBJ2-5, the full variable domain is SAVISQKPSRDICQRGTSLTIQCQVDSQVTMMFWYRQQPGQSLTLIATANQGSEATYESGFVIDKFPISRPNLTFSTLTVSNMSPEDSSIYLCSVGSLPETQYFGPGTRLLVL.

The chain links TRBV18 to TRBJ2-5; unclear D gene. The J call is doubtful: the DNA matches TRBJ2-1 better. Germline V gene sequence: CDR1 KGHSH, CDR2 LQKENI. This CDR3 comprises 14 residues. The CDR3 reads CASSGTGSPNEQFF. CDR3 DNA sequence: TGTGCCAGCTCCGGAACGGGTAGCCCCAATGAGCAGTTCTTC.